This passage covers 2 T cell receptor beta chains from one sample sequenced in a study of shared clonotypes between healthy human individuals. Using immunoSEQ multiplex PCR, the repertoire was profiled, and TCRdb retains in-frame clones only, with some absent. The sample includes about 2.4 million clones, roughly 93% of them seen just once. Sequencing was performed on naive CD4+ T cells from PBMCs. Subset denoted: CD45RA+ positively selected. These receptors were collected from a man aged 18 to 30 in good health. Some clones in this sample may be carry-over from other donors' samples.

CDR3 sequence reads: CASSLVWPPGDEAFF. The CDR3 nucleotides read TGTGCCAGCAGCTTGGTTTGGCCCCCGGGGGATGAAGCTTTCTTT. The chain joins TRBV5-8 to TRBJ1-1, with a weak D call TRBD1 (5 bases). V lost 0 bases and J 7 bases, leaving 16 bases between the germline ends. Germline-derived CDR1 and CDR2 are SGHTS and YDEGEE. This CDR3 spans 15 amino acids.

The table lists this clone with a count of one. The rearrangement joins TRBV28 to TRBJ2-7, with 10 bases that match TRBD2. The CDR3 has 15 residues. Germline V lookup: CDR1 MDHEN, CDR2 SYDVKM. V lost 5 bases, J lost 3 bases, and 7 bases stayed unmatched. CDR3 residues: CASSRRTSGHYEQYF. DNA of the CDR3: TGTGCCAGCAGTCGTCGGACTAGCGGTCACTACGAGCAGTACTTC.